The 3 T cell receptor beta chains given below trace back to one sample, sequenced in a study of identical twins (dated by TCRdb to the mid-2010s). The method was 5' RACE. The reads were generated on an Illumina HiSeq 2000. TCRdb passed the public sequencing reads through fastp at Q25 and MiXCR, retaining productive beta sequences. When rows share a CDR3 protein, they turn into one entry using the most common DNA and genes. This sample lists around 1.7 million distinct CDR3 sequences; less than 35% were detected once. 0.25% to 0.3% of the sample belongs to the ten largest clones. Sequencing input: cord blood. Receptors originate from a newborn girl in good health.

The chain links TRBV13 to TRBJ2-2; D not certain. This CDR3 has 18 residues. Per germline, CDR1 PRHDT and CDR2 FYEKMQ (reference sequence). V lost 5 bases and J lost 3, with 22 bases in between. The CDR3 spells CASSRQLRSKVDTGELFF. The CDR3 nucleotides are TGTGCCAGCAGCCGGCAATTAAGATCCAAGGTAGACACCGGGGAGCTGTTTTTT.

For this clonotype: This is likely a read error, given that the CDR3 carries no conserved phenylalanine or tryptophan at its end. The V gene is TRBV6-1, the J gene TRBJ1-2, with D maybe TRBD1 (5 bases). Germline CDR1 and CDR2: MNHNS and SASEGT. The ends were cut back, 3 bases at V and 7 bases at J, with 15 bases in the middle. The CDR3 totals 14 residues. The CDR3 region has the DNA TGTGCCAGCAGTGATATGTTGGGGGGTCCTGGCTACACCTCC. This encodes CASSDMLGGPGYTS.

This clonotype was detected a few times. This sequence joins TRBV28 and TRBJ1-1; D is ambiguous. CDR1 is MDHEN, CDR2 SYDVKM, per germline. The CDR3 has 14 amino acids. V lost 7 bases, J lost 1 base, and 13 bases lay in between. In DNA, the CDR3 is TGTGCCAGCAAGGCCCGGGAGTGGAACACTGAAGCTTTCTTT. Amino acids: CASKAREWNTEAFF.